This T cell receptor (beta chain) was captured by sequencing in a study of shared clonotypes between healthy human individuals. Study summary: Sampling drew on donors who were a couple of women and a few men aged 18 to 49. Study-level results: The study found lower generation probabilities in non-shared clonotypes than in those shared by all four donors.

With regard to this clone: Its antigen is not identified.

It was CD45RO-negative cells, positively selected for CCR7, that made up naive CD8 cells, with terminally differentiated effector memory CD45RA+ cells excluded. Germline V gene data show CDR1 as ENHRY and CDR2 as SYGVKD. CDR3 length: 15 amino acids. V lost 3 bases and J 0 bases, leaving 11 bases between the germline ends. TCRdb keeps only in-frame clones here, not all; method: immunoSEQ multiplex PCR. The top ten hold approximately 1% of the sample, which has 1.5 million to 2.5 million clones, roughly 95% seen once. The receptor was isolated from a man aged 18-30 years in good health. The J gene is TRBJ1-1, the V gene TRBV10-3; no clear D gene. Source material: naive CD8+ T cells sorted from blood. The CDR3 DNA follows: TGTGCCATCAGTGATTATAAAGCGGTGAACACTGAAGCTTTCTTT. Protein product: CAISDYKAVNTEAFF.